There are a few counts of the clone carrying this T cell receptor (beta chain). What it recognizes is unknown. The junction differs from germline at one of its ends, possibly a read error. The CDR3 is 17 amino acids. In germline, CDR1 is MNHNS, CDR2 SASEGT. CDR3-region Arm-PCR and iRepertoire HTBI primers produced the TCR beta libraries. A single record per CDR3 protein comes from TCRdb applying MiXCR to the multiplex PCR reads. The sample lists some 400,000 distinct CDR3 sequences, under 15% occurring once. As for time point: newly diagnosed GD, antithyroid drugs for less than 3 months. Extracted PBMC RNA gave rise to the TCR library. This record belongs to a study of regulatory T cells in long-lasting Graves disease. Study at large: Recently diagnosed Graves' patients had received antithyroid drugs for under 3 months. Study-wide results and limits: Under persistent disease, TRBV28, TRBJ1-2 and TRBJ2-5 were used preferentially.

These data also formed part of another study, on T cells in Graves' hyperthyroidism and ophthalmopathy. That work states: The patients, who ranged from 18 to 65 in age, presented with newly diagnosed hyperthyroidism lasting under 2 months. Exclusion criteria comprised uncontrolled infection, other autoimmune disease, pregnancy or lactation.

The source is a woman between 25 and 40 years old with Graves disease. The source was peripheral blood mononuclear cells (PBMCs), collected at new diagnosis, from a patient treated with antithyroid drugs. The chain couples TRBV6-1 to TRBJ2-4; 9 nucleotides match TRBD1. CDR3 loop: CASSPTDRGSAKNIQCF. The CDR3 DNA sequence: TGTGCCAGCAGTCCCACGGACAGGGGTTCGGCCAAAAACATTCAGTGCTTC.